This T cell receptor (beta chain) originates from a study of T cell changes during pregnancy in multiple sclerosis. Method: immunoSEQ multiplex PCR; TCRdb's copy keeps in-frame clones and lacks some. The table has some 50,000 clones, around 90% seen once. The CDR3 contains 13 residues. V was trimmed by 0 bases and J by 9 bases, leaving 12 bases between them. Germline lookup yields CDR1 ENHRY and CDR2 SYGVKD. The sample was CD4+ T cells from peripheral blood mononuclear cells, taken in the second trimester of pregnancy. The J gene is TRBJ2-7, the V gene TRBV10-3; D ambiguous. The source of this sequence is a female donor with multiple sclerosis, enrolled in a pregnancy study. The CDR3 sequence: CAISESTGPSQYF. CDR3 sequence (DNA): TGTGCCATCAGTGAGTCAACGGGTCCTTCGCAGTACTTC.